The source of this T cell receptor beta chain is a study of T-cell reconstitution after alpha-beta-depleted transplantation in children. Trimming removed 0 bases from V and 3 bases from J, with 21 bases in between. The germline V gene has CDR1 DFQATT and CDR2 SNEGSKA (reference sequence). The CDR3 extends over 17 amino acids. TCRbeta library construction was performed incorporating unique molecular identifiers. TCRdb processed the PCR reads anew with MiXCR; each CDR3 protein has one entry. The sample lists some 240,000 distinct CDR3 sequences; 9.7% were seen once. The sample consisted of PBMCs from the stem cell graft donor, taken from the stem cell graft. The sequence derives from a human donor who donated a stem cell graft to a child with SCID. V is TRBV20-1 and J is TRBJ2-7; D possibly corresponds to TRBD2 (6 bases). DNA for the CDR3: TGCAGTGCTAGAGATCCCCGGGCCAGGAAGCGGGTCTACGAGCAGTACTTC. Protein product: CSARDPRARKRVYEQYF.